The clone carrying this T cell receptor (beta chain) was found a few times. Its antigen is not identified. Method: immunoSEQ multiplex PCR; TCRdb's copy keeps in-frame clones and lacks some. The table has fewer than 50,000 clones, about 83% seen once; the top ten hold about 8%. The sample is drawn from a study of T cells in localized non-small cell lung cancer. The study's findings and limits: T cell clonality was highest in uninvolved adjacent lung, above tumor. Heterogeneity within the tumor remains possible, as just one region underwent sequencing. Longer survival (overall) was linked to higher T cell density in blood. Appearance in adjacent lung was seen for a median roughly 50 of the top 100 tumor clones.

Germline loops: CDR1 SGHVS, CDR2 FQNEAQ. The V and J ends lost 1 base and 3 bases, in that order; junction bases with no gene match: 11. The CDR3 totals 18 residues. This clonotype originated in a man aged 40-75 years with stage II lung adenocarcinoma. The V call is TRBV7-8, the J call TRBJ2-7; the match to TRBD2 covers 11 bases. The specimen was PBMCs, collected before any cancer treatment. The CDR3 DNA reads as TGTGCCAGCAGCTTAGGGTCGGGACTAGCGGTGCTAGACTACGAGCAGTACTTC. Its translation: CASSLGSGLAVLDYEQYF. The full variable domain, rest sourced from reference TRBV7-8 and TRBJ2-7, is GAGVSQSPRYKVAKRGQDVALRCDPISGHVSLFWYQQALGQGPEFLTYFQNEAQLDKSGLPSDRFFAERPEGSVSTLKIQRTQQEDSAVYLCASSLGSGLAVLDYEQYFGPGTRLTVT.